This T cell receptor beta chain was observed in a study of cytomegalovirus exposure and HLA in healthy donors. The V gene's germline CDR1 is GTSNPN and CDR2 SVGIG (reference sequence). Unmatched junction bases numbered 5, after V lost 2 bases and J lost 3 bases. The CDR3 has 14 residues. The PCR had 60 Vbeta and 13 Jbeta primers. Profiling relied on immunoSEQ multiplex PCR, and the TCRdb table lists in-frame clones only, not all of them. The table includes under 150,000 clones, over 75% detected once. V and J are TRBV30 and TRBJ2-3; 7 bases align to TRBD1. Sequencing was performed on PBMCs. The receptor comes from a woman aged 18-29 years in good health and CMV-seronegative. CDR3 DNA: TGTGCCTGGAGTAGACAGGGTGGAACAGATACGCAGTATTTT. Amino acids: CAWSRQGGTDTQYF.